The 18 T cell receptor beta chains listed next were all sequenced from one sample in a study of regulatory T cells in long-lasting Graves disease (dated by TCRdb to the early 2020s). Library preparation used multiplex PCR. Sequencing instrument: Illumina HiSeq 4000. iRepertoire HTBI primers and Arm-PCR amplification of CDR3 regions were used to construct TCR beta libraries. The raw public reads went through TCRdb reprocessing: fastp at Q25, MiXCR clone calling, in-frame beta chains kept. Rows with one shared CDR3 protein collapse into an entry with the most common genes and DNA. Recorded for this sample are a few hundred thousand distinct CDR3 sequences; 10% to 15% of them occurred a single time. The top ten clonotypes cover 15% to 20% of the sample. Reading the label with the study, this specimen's time point is: newly diagnosed GD, antithyroid drugs for less than 3 months. RNA was extracted from PBMCs in TRIzol for both TCR sequencing and RNA sequencing.

This same sample was also taken into another study, of T cells in Graves' hyperthyroidism and ophthalmopathy.

Sequencing was performed on peripheral blood mononuclear cells (PBMCs), taken at new diagnosis, from a patient treated with antithyroid drugs. The receptors come from a woman between 18 and 30 years old with Graves disease. Donor details come from another sample of the same person, matched by shared clones.

The chain has TRBV19 and TRBJ2-5; 7 bases fit TRBD1. Per the germline V gene, CDR1 is LNHDA and CDR2 is SQIVND (reference sequence). V lost 6 bases and J lost 4; bases outside the gene matches: 5. The CDR3 covers 13 residues. CDR3 region: CASRAYRGETQYF. The CDR3 DNA follows: TGTGCCAGTAGAGCCTACAGGGGAGAGACCCAGTACTTC.

Comments on this clonotype: This likely stems from a read error, as it lies one base from a far larger clone. This chain links TRBV6-9 with TRBJ2-7; 9 bases map to TRBD1. The CDR3 length is 14 residues. In germline, CDR1 is MNHGY, CDR2 SVAAGI. V shed 4 bases and J 6 bases; nucleotides not matched to a gene: 7. The CDR3 DNA follows: TGTGCCAGCAGTTTTTGGGACAGGGAGGGCGAGCAGTACTTC. Residues: CASSFWDREGEQYF.

This clonotype was observed at least ten times. The rearrangement uses TRBV20-1 and TRBJ1-6, with 7 bases lining up with TRBD1. Trimming took 2 bases from V and 10 from J; bases not matched to a gene: 5. This CDR3 has 13 amino acids. The germline V gene has CDR1 DFQATT and CDR2 SNEGSKA (reference sequence). The CDR3 loop reads CSARRQGGSPLHF. CDR3 nucleotide sequence: TGCAGTGCTAGAAGACAGGGAGGATCACCCCTCCACTTT.

This clonotype was seen at least ten times. The chain recombines TRBV3-1 with TRBJ2-1, with D possibly being TRBD2 (6 bases). From germline, CDR1 is LGHDT and CDR2 YNNKEL (reference sequence). Trimming removed 0 bases from V and 0 bases from J, with 12 bases in between. The CDR3 runs to 17 residues. The CDR3 DNA sequence: TGTGCCAGCAGCCAAGATTATAGCGGAAGCTCCTACAATGAGCAGTTCTTC. It yields the protein CASSQDYSGSSYNEQFF.

There are many counts of this clonotype. In DNA form, the CDR3 reads TGCAGTGCTAGAAAGGTCCAAAGCACTGAAGCTTTCTTT. Encoded protein: CSARKVQSTEAFF. The chain uses TRBV20-1 and TRBJ1-1; no clear D. Trimming stripped 2 bases from V and 4 bases from J, with 11 bases between. Germline CDR1 is DFQATT and CDR2 is SNEGSKA (reference sequence). This CDR3 spans 13 amino acids.

In its sample, this clonotype was seen a few times. The chain has TRBV5-1 and TRBJ2-2; TRBD1 aligns across 9 bases. With 2 bases clipped from V and 6 bases from J, the junction kept 2 bases outside the gene matches. The CDR3 runs to 14 residues. Germline loops: CDR1 SGHRS, CDR2 YFSETQ. This CDR3 reads CASSFRQGAGELFF. CDR3 DNA: TGCGCCAGCAGCTTTCGACAGGGGGCCGGGGAGCTGTTTTTT.

This clonotype was counted many times. The chain joins TRBV6-1 to TRBJ2-2; D gene unclear. The CDR3 covers 12 residues. V lost 6 bases and J lost 2, with 4 bases in between. From germline, CDR1 is MNHNS and CDR2 SASEGT. Written as DNA, the CDR3 is TGTGCCAGCAGGACTAACACCGGGGAGCTGTTTTTT. Encoded protein: CASRTNTGELFF.

This chain uses TRBV7-2 with TRBJ2-1; D unclear. V was clipped by 4 bases and J by 10 bases, with 14 bases between them. Germline V gene data show CDR1 as SGHTA and CDR2 as FQGNSA. CDR3 length equals 13 residues. The CDR3 is CASSSNPSNEQFF. DNA of the CDR3: TGTGCCAGCAGCTCGAACCCCTCGAACGAGCAGTTCTTC. Variable domain in full (rest from reference TRBV7-2 and TRBJ2-1): GAGVSQSPSNKVTEKGKDVELRCDPISGHTALYWYRQSLGQGLEFLIYFQGNSAPDKSGLPSDRFSAERTGGSVSTLTIQRTQQEDSAVYLCASSSNPSNEQFFGPGTRLTVL.

This clonotype was seen many times. This chain uses TRBV20-1 with TRBJ2-6; D possibly corresponds to TRBD2 (5 bases). V gave up 6 bases and J gave up 0 bases, with 15 bases separating them. Looked up from germline, CDR1 is DFQATT and CDR2 is SNEGSKA (reference sequence). The CDR3 spans 16 residues. The CDR3 DNA follows: TGCAGTGCAAGGGATGCGGGCCCCTCTGGGGCCAACGTCCTGACTTTC. Protein product: CSARDAGPSGANVLTF.

This clonotype was observed many times. The chain carries TRBV20-1 and TRBJ2-4; a weak D match, TRBD2 (6 bases). V was cut by 3 bases and J by 7 bases, with 13 bases left in between. The germline V gene encodes CDR1 DFQATT and CDR2 SNEGSKA (reference sequence). The CDR3 has 13 residues. DNA of the CDR3: TGCAGTGCTAGCGTTCCTGGAGGGAACATTCAGTACTTC. This sequence encodes CSASVPGGNIQYF.

This clonotype was recorded at least ten times. The chain is built from TRBV20-1 and TRBJ1-4; D is unresolved. The V gene's germline CDR1 is DFQATT and CDR2 SNEGSKA (reference sequence). Between the trimmed V and J ends, which lost 0 bases and 0 bases, there was a span of 11 bases. There are 16 residues in the CDR3. The DNA of the CDR3 is TGCAGTGCTAGAGATGATCCGACCGCAACTAATGAAAAACTGTTTTTT. Protein sequence: CSARDDPTATNEKLFF.

The chain links TRBV2 to TRBJ1-4, with 10 bases that match TRBD1. The CDR3 spans 14 residues. V gave up 3 bases and J gave up 5 bases; unmatched junction bases: 0. The germline gives CDR1 SNHLY, CDR2 FYNNEI. CDR3 protein: CASSEGQGNEKLFF. CDR3 coding DNA: TGTGCCAGCAGTGAGGGACAGGGGAATGAAAAACTGTTTTTT.

This clonotype occurred many times. In nucleotides, the CDR3 is TGTGCCAGCAGCTTGGGAGGCCGGGAGACCCAGTACTTC. It specifies CASSLGGRETQYF. The chain carries TRBV11-2 and TRBJ2-5; D may be TRBD2 (6 bases). V dropped 3 bases and J dropped 5 bases, with 10 bases sitting between them. The CDR3 length is 13 residues. Germline-derived CDR1 and CDR2 are SGHAT and FQNNGV.

Of note for this clonotype: This clone may be a read error of a much larger clone one base away. This chain links TRBV9 with TRBJ2-1; TRBD2 matches 9 bases. This CDR3 has 13 residues. Looked up from germline, CDR1 is SGDLS and CDR2 is YYNGEE. CDR3 sequence: CASSPGLADERFF. The CDR3 DNA reads as TGTGCCAGCAGCCCGGGACTAGCTGATGAGCGGTTCTTC.

A few counts support this clonotype. A read error may be the cause here, since a much bigger clone is one base away. CDR3 bases: TGTGCCGGCCTTCCCAGGCGCCAAGAGGCCCAGTACTTC. This encodes CAGLPRRQEAQYF. The rearrangement uses TRBV6-1 and TRBJ2-1; no reliable D call. The J call could be wrong; TRBJ2-5 is a better fit for the DNA end. Germline values: CDR1 MNHNS, CDR2 SASEGT. This CDR3 has 13 residues.

The table lists this clonotype with many counts. Here the CDR3 DNA reads TGTGCCAGCAGTTACGAATTCGGGGGGATCAGTGAAGCTTTCTTT. This encodes CASSYEFGGISEAFF. The chain couples TRBV6-2 or TRBV6-3 to TRBJ1-1; tentatively, D is TRBD1 (5 bases). The CDR3 loop spans 15 amino acids. Germline V gene lookup returns CDR1 MNHEY and CDR2 SVGEGT. V was cut by 2 bases and J by 7 bases, with 17 bases left in between.

This clonotype was seen at least ten times. This chain links TRBV24-1 with TRBJ2-7; the D is unclear. From germline, CDR1 is KGHDR and CDR2 SFDVKD. This CDR3 comprises 16 residues. Deletions cut 4 bases from V and 3 bases from J, with 18 bases between. The chain's CDR3 is CATSDSGRRSGYEQYF. The CDR3 bases are TGTGCCACCAGTGACTCCGGGCGGCGTTCAGGCTACGAGCAGTACTTC.

The rearrangement joins TRBV5-1 to TRBJ2-1; 11 bases fit TRBD2. Germline V gene data show CDR1 as SGHRS and CDR2 as YFSETQ. V trimming: 6 bases; J trimming: 7 bases; junction bases outside the gene matches: 6. This CDR3 region has 14 residues. This chain's CDR3 is CASMLAGGGNEQFF. The CDR3, as DNA: TGCGCCAGCATGCTAGCGGGAGGTGGAAATGAGCAGTTCTTC. Using reference TRBV5-1 and TRBJ2-1 for the parts outside the CDR3, the full variable domain is KAGVTQTPRYLIKTRGQQVTLSCSPISGHRSVSWYQQTPGQGLQFLFEYFSETQRNKGNFPGRFSGRQFSNSRSEMNVSTLELGDSALYLCASMLAGGGNEQFFGPGTRLTVL.